This T cell receptor beta chain was sequenced during a study of radiotherapy plus CTLA-4 blockade in lung cancer. General study findings and limits: Blood TCR clones of tumor origin expanded after radiotherapy plus ipilimumab.

Focal radiation with ipilimumab CTLA-4 blockade was given to patients with chemo-refractory metastatic non-small-cell lung cancer. Per the germline V gene, CDR1 is SGHTS and CDR2 is YDEGEE. The CDR3 covers 15 residues. V was trimmed by 6 bases and J by 7 bases, leaving 22 bases between them. Method: immunoSEQ multiplex PCR; TCRdb's copy keeps in-frame clones and lacks some. The top ten clones hold about 23% of a sample with 35,000 to 55,000 clones, about 70% of them seen once. A note on this clone: Its cognate antigen is unknown.

V is TRBV5-8 and J is TRBJ1-2; the D gene is possibly TRBD1 (6 bases). The sample here was peripheral blood, taken from a patient treated with radiotherapy plus ipilimumab. The clonotype comes from a human donor with non-small cell lung cancer who had a partial response to radiotherapy plus ipilimumab. The CDR3 DNA reads TGTGCCAGCACCGTCCGGACAGCAGGAAGGAGTGGCTACACCTTC. This encodes CASTVRTAGRSGYTF.